The rows below give T cell receptor beta chains drawn from one sample of a study of cytomegalovirus exposure and HLA in healthy donors. Sequencing used immunoSEQ multiplex PCR; TCRdb keeps in-frame clones, though not all of them. The sample has about 180,000 clones, 82% seen once. Material: PBMCs. The receptors derive from a middle-aged man in good health and CMV-seronegative. Each CDR3 is given without its conserved first and last residue.

ASSPSLAVLEQY | TRBJ2-7 | TRBV27
ASSLIGDTIY | TRBJ1-3 | TRBV7-9
ASRPTGTPSSYEQY | TRBJ2-7 | TRBV5-1
ATSRDPGQGADEQF | TRBJ2-1 | TRBV15
ASSVTSGVGGEQF | TRBJ2-1 | TRBV9
ASSEGSGRPYNEQF | TRBJ2-1 | TRBV6-1
ASSRRDSVRETQY | TRBJ2-5 | TRBV4-2
ASRGYRDTEAF | TRBJ1-1 | TRBV6-6
ASTVTSFYEQY | TRBJ2-7 | TRBV28
ALKKSNTDTQY | TRBJ2-3 | TRBV28
ASSYSRDPGRSNQPQH | TRBJ1-5 | TRBV6-8
ASSPRGGGTGKQGMNTEAF | TRBJ1-1 | TRBV4-2
ASKVWGVGGYSNQPQH | TRBJ1-5 | TRBV19
ASSPLWTGRGGYGYT | TRBJ1-2 | TRBV11-3
ASSIEVLGQNEAF | TRBJ1-1 | TRBV19
ASSFRHPSEKLF | TRBJ1-4 | TRBV27
SVGSVLAGSYNEQF | TRBJ2-1 | TRBV29-1
ASSLRTSGSDEQY | TRBJ2-7 | TRBV28
VSSFGLDYEQY | TRBJ2-7 | TRBV5-6
ASSPPTGAFSTDTQY | TRBJ2-3 | TRBV7-2
ASSPQTGQPAF | TRBJ1-1 | TRBV7-3
ASSESGRGYGYT | TRBJ1-2 | TRBV25-1
ACGPRTGPNQPQH | TRBJ1-5 | TRBV30
ASRRQDTDTQY | TRBJ2-3 | TRBV27
ASSSTTSGSPYNEQF | TRBJ2-1 | TRBV7-3
AISLGQDLNQPQH | TRBJ1-5 | TRBV10-3
ASTATQGLAHVEQY | TRBJ2-7 | TRBV21-1
ASSRLEINEQY | TRBJ2-7 | TRBV27
ASSLDGRNYEQY | TRBJ2-7 | TRBV5-1
ASSIEGAGVREQF | TRBJ2-1 | TRBV19
ASSIGTGGNNSPLH | TRBJ1-6 | TRBV19
ASSLTSGGDTQY | TRBJ2-3 | TRBV7-9
ASSQEGVGPADTQY | TRBJ2-3 | TRBV14
ASSLEGRIRYNEQF | TRBJ2-1 | TRBV7-2
ASSQGQGHAGELF | TRBJ2-2 | TRBV18
ASSYSTGTMGVQF | TRBJ2-1 | TRBV6-6
ASSFRGGAVVKNEQY | TRBJ2-7 | TRBV7-2
ASSSYEGGELF | TRBJ2-2 | TRBV5-1
ATSRVASPYEQY | TRBJ2-7 | TRBV15
ASSLSGGNYNEQF | TRBJ2-1 | TRBV5-1
ASSTGQGYEQY | TRBJ2-7 | TRBV19
ASSLPGLNQPQH | TRBJ1-5 | TRBV6-1
ASSVDRGRDTQY | TRBJ2-3 | TRBV9
ASSSDRRNEKLF | TRBJ1-4 | TRBV11-2
ASSGSGGAREQY | TRBJ2-7 | TRBV5-1
ASSSATGGRGGYT | TRBJ1-2 | TRBV11-3
ASSLDRVAF | TRBJ1-1 | TRBV28
ASSLYGGVEDQPQH | TRBJ1-5 | TRBV5-8